This T cell receptor (beta chain) emerged from a study of T cells in Graves' hyperthyroidism and ophthalmopathy. Overall study results and limits: Blood samples included most of the expanded thyroid clonotypes exceeding 0.001.

Trimming shortened V by 8 bases and J by 2 bases, and 12 bases separated the two germline ends. The germline gives CDR1 LGHNA, CDR2 YNFKEQ. The CDR3 is 14 amino acids. This clonotype was picked up many times. The antigen is unknown. RNA transcripts yielded amplified TCR beta CDR3 regions. First-round RT-PCR targeting the TCR CDR3 was performed with the HTBI primer set. From the multiplex PCR reads, TCRdb called clonotypes with MiXCR, one entry per CDR3 protein. This table holds 250,000 to 300,000 distinct CDR3 sequences, about 14% found once. These patients, aged 18 to 65, had recently diagnosed hyperthyroidism lasting under 2 months. Orbital computed tomography and thyroid ultrasound, together with serum TRAb and thyroxine and clinical symptoms, were used for diagnoses. 10 ml of fresh peripheral blood supplied the PBMCs.

The chain has TRBV4-2 and TRBJ2-2, with a weak D call TRBD2 (5 bases). The clonotype was recovered from a woman in her thirties with Graves' hyperthyroidism that later progressed to Graves' ophthalmopathy. The sample taken for sequencing was blood. The CDR3, as DNA: TGTGCCAGCTCAGACTATAGCAACACCGGGGAGCTGTTTTTT. Amino acids: CASSDYSNTGELFF.